A single count supports the clone carrying this TCR beta chain. Its antigen is currently unknown. Trimming removed 6 bases at V and 10 bases at J, with 18 bases between. The CDR3 is made up of 13 amino acids. The V gene's germline CDR1 is SGHTA and CDR2 FQGNSA. This sample was included in a study of Ad26.COV2.S vaccination and SARS-CoV-2 variants. The study's findings and limits: Participants given vaccine showed non-spike TCR breadth similar to that of placebo recipients.

The assay was immunoSEQ multiplex PCR, and TCRdb's table has in-frame clones only and misses some. Of over 110,000 clones in the sample, roughly 85% are singletons; the top ten hold 5%. The sequences come from peripheral blood, collected after recovery from COVID-19. J is TRBJ1-1 and V is TRBV7-2; D possibly corresponds to TRBD1 (6 bases). The TCR comes from a human donor who had recovered from COVID-19. CDR3 protein: CASSSSRGGVAFF. CDR3 DNA: TGTGCCAGCAGTTCCTCGAGGGGGGGCGTAGCTTTCTTT.